The source of this TCR beta chain is a study of T cell responses to AZD1222 COVID-19 vaccine. Study context: Pooling of second doses given at about 4 or about 12 weeks was done.

Some clones are missing from TCRdb's copy, which holds only in-frame ones; the method was immunoSEQ multiplex PCR. The sample contains roughly 100,000 clones, around 90% of which appear only once. Concerning this clone itself: Its antigen is not known.

CDR1 is KGHSH, CDR2 LQKENI, per germline. The V gene end was trimmed by 6 bases and the J gene end by 0 bases; junction bases not matched to a gene: 10. The CDR3 has 17 residues. The study, taken as a whole, reports: The study found Spike-specific TCR breadth and depth rose after two AZD1222 doses. Only five to seven individuals given AZD1222 were seropositive at baseline.

This receptor was obtained from an adult in good health. This specimen was peripheral blood, taken on day 0 of AZD1222 vaccination. The J gene is TRBJ2-5, the V gene TRBV18, with 10 bases matching TRBD2. The CDR3 DNA reads as TGTGCCAGCTCCAATCGGCTTAGCGGGGGGTACCAAGAGACCCAGTACTTC. Translated, it gives CASSNRLSGGYQETQYF.